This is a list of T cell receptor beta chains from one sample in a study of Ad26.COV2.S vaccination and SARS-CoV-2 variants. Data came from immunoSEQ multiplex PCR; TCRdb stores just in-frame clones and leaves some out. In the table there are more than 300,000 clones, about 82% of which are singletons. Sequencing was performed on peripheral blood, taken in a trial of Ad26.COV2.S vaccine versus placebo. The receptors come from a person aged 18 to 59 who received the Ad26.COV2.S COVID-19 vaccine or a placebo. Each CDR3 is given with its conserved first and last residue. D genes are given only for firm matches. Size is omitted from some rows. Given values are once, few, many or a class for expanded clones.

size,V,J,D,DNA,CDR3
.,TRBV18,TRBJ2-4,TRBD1,TGTGCCAGCTCACACCGGACAGGGTTGGACATTCAGTACTTC,CASSHRTGLDIQYF
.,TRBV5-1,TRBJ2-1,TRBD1,TGCGCCAGCAGCACCCCGACAGGGTTTTACAATGAGCAGTTCTTC,CASSTPTGFYNEQFF
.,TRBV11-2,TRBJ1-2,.,TGTGCCAGCAGCTTAGATCGGTATGGCTACACCTTC,CASSLDRYGYTF
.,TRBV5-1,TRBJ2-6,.,TGCGCCAGCAACCGGGGACGCTCTGGGGCCAACGTCCTGACTTTC,CASNRGRSGANVLTF
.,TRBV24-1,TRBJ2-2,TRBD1,TGTGCCACCAGTGACTCCGGGACAGGGGAAACCGGGGAGCTGTTTTTT,CATSDSGTGETGELFF
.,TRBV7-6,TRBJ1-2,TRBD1,TGTGCCAGCAGCCTCTTGACAGGGGCTGCCACCTTC,CASSLLTGAATF
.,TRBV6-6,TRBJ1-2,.,TGTGCCAGCACCTTAGGAGGGGGTTACTATGGCTACACCTTC,CASTLGGGYYGYTF
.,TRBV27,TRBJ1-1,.,TGTGCCAGCAGTCTCGTCCCTCCGGCCATGAACACTGAAGCTTTCTTT,CASSLVPPAMNTEAFF
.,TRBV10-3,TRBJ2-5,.,TGTGCCATCAGTGAGTCGGAACAGGCGACCGTAGAGACCCAGTACTTC,CAISESEQATVETQYF
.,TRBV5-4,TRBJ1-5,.,TGTGCCAGCAGCTTGCAGGGTAGCAATCAGCCCCAGCATTTT,CASSLQGSNQPQHF
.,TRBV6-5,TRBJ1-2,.,TGTGCCAGCAGACGGGTACTCTCTGGCTACACCTTC,CASRRVLSGYTF
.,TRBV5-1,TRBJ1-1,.,TGCGCCAGCAGTTTGGGGGGGTCGGGGAACACTGAAGCTTTCTTT,CASSLGGSGNTEAFF
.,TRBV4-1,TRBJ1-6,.,TGCGCCAGCAGCCAAGCCCAGACCTATAATTCACCCCTCCACTTT,CASSQAQTYNSPLHF
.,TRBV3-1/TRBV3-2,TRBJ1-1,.,TGTGCCAGCGCTTCCGGAAACCCTAACACTGAAGCTTTCTTT,CASASGNPNTEAFF
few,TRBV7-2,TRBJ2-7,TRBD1,TGTGCCAGCAGCTTAACCAGGGGGAACTACGAGCAGTACTTC,CASSLTRGNYEQYF
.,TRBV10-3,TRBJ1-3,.,TGTGCCATCAGTGTCGGGGGGGCCTCTGGAAACACCATATATTTT,CAISVGGASGNTIYF
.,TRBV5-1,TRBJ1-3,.,TGCGCCAGCAGCCCCTCCGGTCCTCCCGGGAACACCATATATTTT,CASSPSGPPGNTIYF
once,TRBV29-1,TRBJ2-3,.,TGCAGCGTTGCCGAGGGAAGGGTCACAGATACGCAGTATTTT,CSVAEGRVTDTQYF
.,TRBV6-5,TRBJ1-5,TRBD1,TGTGCCAGCAGAAGACAGGGCGGGGGTATGCATTTT,CASRRQGGGMHF
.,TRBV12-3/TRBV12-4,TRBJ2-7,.,TGTGCCAGCAGCCAAAACAGCAATACGAGGCAGTACTTC,CASSQNSNTRQYF
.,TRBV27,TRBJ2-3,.,TGTGCCAGCCACCCCCAGCTTCTGACAGCAGATACGCAGTATTTT,CASHPQLLTADTQYF
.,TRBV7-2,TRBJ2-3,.,TGTGCCAGCAGCCCACGGACAGCGATCACAGATACGCAGTATTTT,CASSPRTAITDTQYF
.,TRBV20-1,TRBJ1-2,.,TGCAGCACCACAGGATCCTATGGCTACACCTTC,CSTTGSYGYTF
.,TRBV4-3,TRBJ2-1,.,TGCGCCAGCAGCCAGACAGCCCTCCCGCCGTACAATGAGCAGTTCTTC,CASSQTALPPYNEQFF
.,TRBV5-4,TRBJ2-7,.,TGTGCCAGCAGCACCGGTGGGGGGGCGGGGGCCCTCGAGCAGTACTTC,CASSTGGGAGALEQYF
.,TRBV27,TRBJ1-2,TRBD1,TGTGCCAGCAGCTCTAGACAGGGTGTAAATGGCTACACCTTC,CASSSRQGVNGYTF
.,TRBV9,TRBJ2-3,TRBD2,TGTGCCAGCAGCGTAGGAAGCGGGGATAGCACAGATACGCAGTATTTT,CASSVGSGDSTDTQYF
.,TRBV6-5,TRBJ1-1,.,TGTGCCAGCAGTTACACCACTACTAACACTGAAGCTTTCTTT,CASSYTTTNTEAFF